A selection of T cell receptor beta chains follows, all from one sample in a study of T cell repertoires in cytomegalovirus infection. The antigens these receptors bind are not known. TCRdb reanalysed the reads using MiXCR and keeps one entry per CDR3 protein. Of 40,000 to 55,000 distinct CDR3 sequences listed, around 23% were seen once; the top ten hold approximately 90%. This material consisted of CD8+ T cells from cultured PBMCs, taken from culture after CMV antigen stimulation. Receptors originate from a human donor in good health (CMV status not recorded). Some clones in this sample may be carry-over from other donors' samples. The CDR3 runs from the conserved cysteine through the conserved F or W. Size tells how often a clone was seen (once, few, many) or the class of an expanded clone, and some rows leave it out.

CDR3aa: CASSLGLAGPGGYTF
j_gene: TRBJ1-2
v_gene: TRBV7-8
abundance: NA

CDR3aa: CASRDRVGYTF
j_gene: TRBJ1-2
v_gene: TRBV2
abundance: few

CDR3aa: CASSPNGADEQFF
j_gene: TRBJ2-1
v_gene: TRBV6-1
abundance: NA

CDR3aa: CASSQDQKREGYTF
j_gene: TRBJ1-2
v_gene: TRBV4-2
abundance: few

CDR3aa: CASSFGPGASEAFF
j_gene: TRBJ1-1
v_gene: TRBV28
abundance: few

CDR3aa: CASSQTGRTEAFF
j_gene: TRBJ1-1
v_gene: TRBV12-3/TRBV12-4
abundance: NA

CDR3aa: CASSYFNRSGCEQYF
j_gene: TRBJ2-7
v_gene: TRBV6-6
abundance: few

CDR3aa: CARSPGGCANSSYNEQFF
j_gene: TRBJ2-1
v_gene: TRBV5-3
abundance: few

CDR3aa: CASSVEGELYNEQFF
j_gene: TRBJ2-1
v_gene: TRBV9
abundance: few

CDR3aa: CASSPGGGQPQHF
j_gene: TRBJ1-5
v_gene: TRBV12-3/TRBV12-4
abundance: NA

CDR3aa: CASIGDYEQYF
j_gene: TRBJ2-7
v_gene: TRBV7-9
abundance: NA

CDR3aa: CASTQGGNTEAFF
j_gene: TRBJ1-1
v_gene: TRBV6-2/TRBV6-3
abundance: few

CDR3aa: CASSSDRERYTGELFF
j_gene: TRBJ2-2
v_gene: TRBV7-9
abundance: NA

CDR3aa: CASSQDGNYNEQFF
j_gene: TRBJ2-1
v_gene: TRBV4-1
abundance: many

CDR3aa: CASSLGSGANTGELFF
j_gene: TRBJ2-2
v_gene: TRBV4-3
abundance: NA